The clone carrying this TCR beta chain occurred once. The data were obtained in a study of blood T cell repertoires in COVID-19. Study context: The United States, Italy and Spain provided the acute and convalescent COVID-19 samples. Nucleic acid was either cDNA or gDNA, and it came from T cells, B-cell-depleted T cells, or PBMCs.

The CDR3 totals 16 residues. V lost 4 bases, J lost 1 base, and 16 bases lay in between. Germline values: CDR1 SGHDN, CDR2 FVKESK. Participants spanned ages about 18 to 90 years and resided in about two dozen US areas. In the original analysis: Amplification with reference gene primers provided the estimates of nucleated cell counts. The protocol was immunoSEQ multiplex PCR, while the TCRdb copy is restricted to in-frame clones and leaves out a portion. For V, J and clone size, that table is used; D and trimming come from the DNA. The table records 150,000 to 200,000 clones, 82% of them present only once.

The chain joins TRBV14 to TRBJ2-5, with TRBD1 as a possible D gene (6 bases). The receptor was derived from a woman in her fifties or sixties with acute COVID-19. The sequenced sample was PBMCs or T cells enriched from blood (not recorded which). CDR3 coding DNA: TGTGCCAGCAGCCCCCAAGGGGTGGGGGCCCAAGAGACCCAGTACTTC. Translating gives CASSPQGVGAQETQYF.